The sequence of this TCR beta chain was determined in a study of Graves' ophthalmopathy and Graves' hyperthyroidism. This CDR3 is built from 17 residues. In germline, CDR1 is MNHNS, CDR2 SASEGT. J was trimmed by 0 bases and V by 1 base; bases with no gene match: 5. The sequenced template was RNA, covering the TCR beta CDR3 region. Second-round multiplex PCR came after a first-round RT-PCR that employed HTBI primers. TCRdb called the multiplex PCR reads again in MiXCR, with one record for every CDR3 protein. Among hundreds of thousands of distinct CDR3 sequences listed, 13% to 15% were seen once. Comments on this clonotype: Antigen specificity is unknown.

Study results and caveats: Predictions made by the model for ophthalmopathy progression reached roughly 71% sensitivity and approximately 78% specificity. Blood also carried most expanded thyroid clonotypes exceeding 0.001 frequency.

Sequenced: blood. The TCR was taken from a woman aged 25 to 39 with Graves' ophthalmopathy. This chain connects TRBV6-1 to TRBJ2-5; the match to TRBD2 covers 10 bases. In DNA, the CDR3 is TGTGCCAGCAGTGAAGGGACTAGCGGATCCTACCAAGAGACCCAGTACTTC. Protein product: CASSEGTSGSYQETQYF.